Following are 3 T cell receptor beta chains from one sample sequenced in a study of blood T cell repertoires in COVID-19. The method was immunoSEQ multiplex PCR; TCRdb's version includes in-frame clones alone and lacks a portion of them. The profile shows about 250,000 clones, around 80% of them singletons. The sample comprised peripheral blood. All receptors derive from a man older than 75 with acute or convalescent COVID-19.

The CDR3 DNA is TGCGCCAGCAGTCTCCGGGACAGGGTATCTGAGCAGTACTTC. Its protein product is CASSLRDRVSEQYF. The chain combines TRBV5-1 with TRBJ2-7, with 9 bases fitting TRBD1. The CDR3 contains 14 residues. Unmatched junction bases numbered 10, after V lost 5 bases and J lost 7 bases. Looked up from germline, CDR1 is SGHRS and CDR2 is YFSETQ.

The genes are TRBV2 and TRBJ1-4, with D hard to call. The germline V gene has CDR1 SNHLY and CDR2 FYNNEI. Between the trimmed V and J ends, which lost 8 bases and 8 bases, there was a span of 9 bases. This CDR3 contains 11 residues. The CDR3 DNA reads as TGTGCCAGCGCGGCCGGGGAAAAACTGTTTTTT. Translated, it gives CASAAGEKLFF.

The chain joins TRBV30 to TRBJ2-6, with D possibly being TRBD2 (7 bases). Trimming removed 3 bases from V and 13 bases from J, with 16 bases in between. The CDR3 loop spans 13 amino acids. Germline assignment: CDR1 GTSNPN and CDR2 SVGIG (reference sequence). The CDR3 region is CAWRPAGAWVLTF. In DNA form, the CDR3 reads TGTGCCTGGAGACCGGCGGGGGCCTGGGTCCTGACTTTC.